The T cell receptor beta chain under discussion was sequenced for a study of response to subunit inactivated influenza vaccine. The study, taken as a whole, reports: The authors suggested that few new T cells are recruited per seasonal influenza vaccination.

V was shortened by 4 bases and J by 0 bases, with 10 bases between the two germline ends. The CDR3 runs 14 residues. TCRdb itself ran the RT-PCR reads through MiXCR, one entry per CDR3 protein. The sample has roughly 630,000 distinct CDR3 sequences; 14% are singletons. Of note for this clonotype: Its antigen remains unidentified.

This rearrangement joins TRBV12-3 or TRBV12-4 to TRBJ2-7; D could derive from TRBD1 or TRBD2 (5 bases each). This sample comprised PBMCs from blood, obtained about 14 days before vaccination. The TCR comes from a man in his fifties or sixties who received an inactivated influenza vaccine. CDR3 nucleotides: TGTGCCAGCAGTTCCCGGGACGACTCCTACGAGCAGTACTTC. Protein product: CASSSRDDSYEQYF.